The 19 T cell receptor gamma chains below were found in one sample sequenced in a study of gamma delta lymphoproliferative disorders and STAT genes. PBMCs from patients and controls supplied the genomic DNA for sequencing. TCRdb re-called the multiplex PCR reads using CATT. The table has roughly 2,200 gamma-chain clones, approximately 9.7% seen once; the top ten hold 55% to 70%. The sequencing input was blood. Every receptor here comes from a human donor with gamma-delta T-cell large granular lymphocyte leukemia.

In its sample, this clone is medium-sized. The chain has TRGV10 and TRGJ1 or TRGJ2. TCRdb offers no J gene call, so here the DNA was matched to germline to obtain one. TRGV10 is recorded as an ORF, its role being uncertain. The CDR3 runs 11 residues. V gave up 8 bases and J gave up 11 bases; unmatched junction bases: 10. CDR3 in DNA: TGTGCTGCGTGGGATTACGGCCAGAAACTCTTT. The encoded protein is CAAWDYGQKLF.

This clone was seen a handful of times. In DNA, the CDR3 is TGTGCCACCTGGGATCTAAAAGGGAATTATTATAAGAAACTCTTT. Translating it yields CATWDLKGNYYKKLF. The chain links TRGV8 to TRGJ1 or TRGJ2. Here the J gene came from matching the DNA to germline, since TCRdb omits it. Trimming removed 3 bases from V and 0 bases from J; junction bases left unmatched: 8. The CDR3 totals 15 residues. Germline lookup yields CDR1 VENAVY and CDR2 YDSYNSRV.

By sample fraction, this clone is medium-sized (0.01 to 0.1%). At one of its ends the junction is not consistent with the germline gene, which may arise from a read error. The rearrangement uses TRGV8 and TRGJ1 or TRGJ2. The J gene is absent in TCRdb and was assigned here via DNA matching to germline. Per the germline V gene, CDR1 is VENAVY and CDR2 is YDSYNSRV. This CDR3 region has 12 residues. This CDR3 reads CATWNRGYKKLF. The CDR3 DNA sequence: TGTGCCACCTGGAATAGGGGTTATAAGAAACTCTTT.

V and J are TRGV9 and TRGJP. The J gene is not listed in TCRdb, so it was assigned here from a DNA match to germline. Looked up from germline, CDR1 is GITISATS and CDR2 is ISYDGTV (reference sequence). The CDR3 has 16 residues. V was pared by 0 bases and J by 7 bases, with 3 bases of the junction left unmatched. In DNA, the CDR3 is TGTGCCTTGTGGGAGGTGGAGGAGTTGGGCAAAAAAATCAAGGTATTT. Translating it yields CALWEVEELGKKIKVF.

This clone was detected only a few times. Only one base separates this from a far larger clonotype, so it likely reflects a read error. In the same sample, other DNA sequences code for this CDR3. The gene calls are TRGV9 and TRGJP. TCRdb is silent on the J gene; assignment here came from matching the DNA to germline. This CDR3 spans 15 amino acids. Germline V gene data show CDR1 as GITISATS and CDR2 as ISYDGTV (reference sequence). The CDR3 loop is CALWDTELGKKIKVF. In DNA form, the CDR3 reads TGTGCCTTATGGGATACAGAGTTGGGCAAAAAAATCAAGGTATTT.

Details on this clone: Other DNA sequences in the same sample also yield this CDR3. The chain joins TRGV8 to TRGJ1 or TRGJ2. TCRdb gives no J gene; it was assigned here by matching the DNA to germline. The CDR3 runs to 10 residues. CDR1 and CDR2 from the germline V gene are VENAVY and YDSYNSRV. V dropped 12 bases and J dropped 10; count of bases not matched to a gene: 12. The CDR3 loop reads CAQNRSKKLF. CDR3 DNA sequence: TGTGCCCAAAACCGATCAAAGAAACTCTTT.

This clone ranks as medium-sized (0.01 to 0.1%). The V call is TRGV4, the J call TRGJ1 or TRGJ2. The J gene was not available in TCRdb and was assigned here by matching the DNA to germline segments. Per the germline V gene, CDR1 is EGSTGY and CDR2 is YDSYTSSV. This CDR3 spans 11 amino acids. The trim removed 5 bases at V and 7 bases at J, leaving 5 bases unmatched. The CDR3, as DNA: TGTGCCACCTGGGGTCTGTATAAGAAACTCTTT. Its translation is CATWGLYKKLF.

This clone is labeled as hyperexpanded. This same CDR3 is encoded by further DNA sequences in the sample. CDR3 DNA sequence: TGTGCCACCTGGGATATCCCTTATTATAAGAAACTCTTT. Its protein is CATWDIPYYKKLF. The chain links TRGV8 to TRGJ1 or TRGJ2. TCRdb carries no J gene annotation; the J gene was assigned here by matching the DNA with germline. V trimming: 2 bases; J trimming: 3 bases; junction bases outside the gene matches: 4. CDR3 length: 13 amino acids. Germline V gene lookup returns CDR1 VENAVY and CDR2 YDSYNSRV.

As for this clone: A much more abundant neighbour one base away suggests this may be a read error. The V gene is listed as TRGV2; no J gene was called. Germline values: CDR1 EGSNGY, CDR2 YDSYNSKV. The CDR3 has 9 amino acids. CDR3 loop: CANWDGKTF. CDR3 bases: TGTGCCAACTGGGACGGAAAGACGTTT.

By share, this clone ranks as medium-sized (0.01 to 0.1%). The V call is TRGV2, the J call TRGJP1. The J gene comes from matching the DNA to germline here; TCRdb lacks it. With V trimmed by 0 bases and J by 8 bases, 6 bases remained unmatched. Per the germline V gene, CDR1 is EGSNGY and CDR2 is YDSYNSKV. This CDR3 is built from 14 residues. The CDR3 spells CATWDGPGGWFKIF. The CDR3 DNA follows: TGTGCCACCTGGGACGGGCCGGGGGGTTGGTTCAAGATATTT.

A J gene of TRGJ1 or TRGJ2 was called, though the V gene was not. This CDR3 comprises 9 residues. DNA for the CDR3: TGTGCCACTTATACTAAGAAACTCTTT. Protein: CATYTKKLF.

The gene calls are TRGV2 and TRGJ1 or TRGJ2. The J gene was not available in TCRdb and was assigned here by matching the DNA to germline segments. CDR1 and CDR2 (germline): EGSNGY, YDSYNSKV. This CDR3 has 14 amino acids. Trimming took 2 bases from V and 0 from J; bases not matched to a gene: 4. As DNA, the CDR3 is TGTGCCACCTGGGACGCTCCGAATTATTATAAGAAACTCTTT. Translated, it gives CATWDAPNYYKKLF.

The sample holds a few counts of this clone. The gene calls are TRGV4 and TRGJ1 or TRGJ2. Germline matching of the DNA provided the J gene here, since TCRdb leaves it blank. This CDR3 is 12 amino acids long. V was pared by 3 bases and J by 7 bases, with 6 bases of the junction left unmatched. Per the germline V gene, CDR1 is EGSTGY and CDR2 is YDSYTSSV. The CDR3 region is CATWDMRYKKLF. The CDR3 coding sequence is TGTGCCACCTGGGATATGCGCTATAAGAAACTCTTT.

There are a few counts of this clone. The chain has TRGV9 and TRGJ1 or TRGJ2. TCRdb carries no J gene annotation; the J gene was assigned here by matching the DNA with germline. The CDR3 runs 14 residues. CDR1 and CDR2 (germline): GITISATS, ISYDGTV (reference sequence). With 1 base clipped from V and 1 base from J, the junction kept 4 bases outside the gene matches. CDR3 protein: CALWEVNNYYKKLF. Here the CDR3 DNA reads TGTGCCTTGTGGGAGGTAAACAATTATTATAAGAAACTCTTT.

This clone is medium-sized within its sample. This CDR3 is also generated by other DNA sequences in the sample. This chain uses TRGV4 with TRGJ1 or TRGJ2. TCRdb does not report a J gene; here it was assigned by matching the DNA to germline references. V lost 1 base and J lost 1; bases outside the gene matches: 4. CDR3 size: 14 residues. Germline CDR1 and CDR2: EGSTGY and YDSYTSSV. The CDR3 DNA reads TGTGCCACCTGGGATGGCCCAAATTATTATAAGAAACTCTTT. It yields the protein CATWDGPNYYKKLF.

By frequency in the sample, this clone is medium-sized. The same CDR3 is also encoded by other DNA sequences in this sample. V and J are TRGV2 and TRGJP2. In the absence of a J gene in TCRdb, the DNA was matched to germline to assign it here. The CDR3 is made up of 12 amino acids. The V gene end was trimmed by 1 base and the J gene end by 8 bases; junction bases not matched to a gene: 1. CDR1 EGSNGY and CDR2 YDSYNSKV come from the germline V gene. The CDR3 sequence: CATWDGDWIKTF. CDR3 in DNA: TGTGCCACCTGGGACGGCGATTGGATCAAGACGTTT.

The rearrangement uses TRGV8 and TRGJ1 or TRGJ2. No J gene was available from TCRdb, and it was assigned here by a germline match of the DNA. The V gene end was trimmed by 3 bases and the J gene end by 6 bases; junction bases not matched to a gene: 8. Per the germline V gene, CDR1 is VENAVY and CDR2 is YDSYNSRV. CDR3 length: 13 residues. CDR3 sequence: CATWDARAYKKLF. As DNA, the CDR3 is TGTGCCACCTGGGATGCCAGGGCTTATAAGAAACTCTTT.

V usage is TRGV8 and J usage is TRGJ1 or TRGJ2. TCRdb does not report a J gene; here it was assigned by matching the DNA to germline references. The V segment lost 2 bases and the J segment 0 bases; nucleotides outside the gene matches: 4. Germline V gene lookup returns CDR1 VENAVY and CDR2 YDSYNSRV. CDR3 length: 14 residues. The CDR3 region has the DNA TGTGCCACCTGGGATAAGACGAATTATTATAAGAAACTCTTT. It encodes CATWDKTNYYKKLF.

This clone counts as medium-sized. The gene calls are TRGV2 and TRGJ1 or TRGJ2. The J gene was not available in TCRdb and was assigned here by matching the DNA to germline segments. With V trimmed by 0 bases and J by 7 bases, 12 bases remained unmatched. CDR3 length: 15 residues. The germline gives CDR1 EGSNGY, CDR2 YDSYNSKV. The CDR3, as DNA: TGTGCCACCTGGGACGGGCCGTTTCGAGGGTATAAGAAACTCTTT. Translation gives CATWDGPFRGYKKLF.